Presented here are 12 T cell receptor beta chains from one specimen sequenced in a study of T cells after yellow fever vaccination (dated by TCRdb to between 2017 and 2020). Per the publication, the treatment or condition label means: live attenuated yellow fever vaccine strain. The library was made by 5' RACE. The sequencing machine was an Illumina HiSeq 2500. TCRdb reprocessed the public reads (quality trimming at Q25 with fastp, clone calling with MiXCR) and kept in-frame beta chains. Each entry merges the rows of one CDR3 protein and shows their most common DNA and genes. Recorded for this sample are some 550,000 distinct CDR3 sequences; less than 20% of them occurred a single time. The ten most abundant clones make up 14% of the sample. The sample in question was PBMCs, obtained 15 days after the yellow fever booster vaccination. The source is a man aged 25 to 45 who received the YFV17D yellow fever vaccine.

This clonotype was seen a handful of times. This rearrangement joins TRBV20-1 to TRBJ2-4; 7 bases align to TRBD1. The CDR3 extends over 13 amino acids. The ends lost 6 bases at V and 9 bases at J; junction bases unmatched: 11. CDR1 is DFQATT, CDR2 SNEGSKA, per germline (reference sequence). Written as DNA, the CDR3 is TGCAGTGCGCGACAGGGACCGGGAAGCATTCAGTACTTC. Amino acid sequence: CSARQGPGSIQYF.

The genes are TRBV5-1 and TRBJ1-6; TRBD1 might be the D (5 bases). Germline CDR1 and CDR2: SGHRS and YFSETQ. This CDR3 comprises 13 residues. The V end was cut by 0 bases, the J end by 10 bases, with 8 bases between. CDR3 in DNA: TGCGCCAGCAGCTTGGGGGGCAACTCACCCCTCCACTTT. It translates to CASSLGGNSPLHF.

This clonotype has at least ten counts. The chain carries TRBV24-1 and TRBJ2-1; D is unresolved. V was pared by 2 bases and J by 6 bases, with 7 bases between. This CDR3 spans 13 amino acids. Germline CDR1 reads KGHDR; CDR2 reads SFDVKD. DNA for the CDR3: TGTGCCACCAGTGATTCCTCCGCCAATGAGCAGTTCTTC. This sequence encodes CATSDSSANEQFF.

The J gene is TRBJ2-7, the V gene TRBV5-1, with 14 bases that match TRBD2. V shed 4 bases, J shed 6 bases, and the junction held 6 bases outside the gene matches. This CDR3 contains 15 residues. The V gene's germline CDR1 is SGHRS and CDR2 YFSETQ. For the CDR3, the DNA is TGCGCCAGCAGCGAAGGACTAGCGGGAGGCAGCGAGCAGTACTTC. Amino acids: CASSEGLAGGSEQYF.

The V call is TRBV20-1, the J call TRBJ2-1; the D gene is possibly TRBD2 (6 bases). Germline V gene lookup returns CDR1 DFQATT and CDR2 SNEGSKA (reference sequence). Trimming shortened V by 1 base and J by 7 bases, and 14 bases separated the two germline ends. The CDR3 loop spans 14 amino acids. CDR3 DNA sequence: TGCAGTGCTAGAGTCACTAGCCAAGGTAATGAGCAGTTCTTC. It is translated as CSARVTSQGNEQFF.

This clonotype was seen more than once but under ten times. V usage is TRBV20-1 and J usage is TRBJ2-3; D is perhaps TRBD2 (7 bases). Trimming stripped 0 bases from V and 7 bases from J, with 17 bases between. This CDR3 contains 15 residues. Germline V CDR1 and CDR2: DFQATT, SNEGSKA (reference sequence). The CDR3 DNA reads as TGCAGTGCTAGAGATCGAGGGGGAGGGCCATATACGCAGTATTTT. It translates to CSARDRGGGPYTQYF.

V and J are TRBV20-1 and TRBJ2-1; no clear D. V shed 1 base and J shed 5 bases, with 6 bases lying between them. The CDR3 has 12 residues. The germline gives CDR1 DFQATT, CDR2 SNEGSKA (reference sequence). Here the CDR3 DNA reads TGCAGTGCTAGAGTAATGAACAATGAGCAGTTCTTC. Protein product: CSARVMNNEQFF.

This clonotype was detected only a few times. The chain uses TRBV9 and TRBJ2-5, with D perhaps matching TRBD2 (5 bases). Looked up from germline, CDR1 is SGDLS and CDR2 is YYNGEE. Between the trimmed V and J ends, which lost 1 base and 3 bases, there was a span of 16 bases. The CDR3 extends over 16 amino acids. In DNA, the CDR3 is TGTGCCAGCAGCGTAAGTGGTGCGAGCGGCGAAGAGACCCAGTACTTC. Translated: CASSVSGASGEETQYF.

J is TRBJ2-3 and V is TRBV7-2; TRBD2 agrees at 9 bases. The CDR3 is 16 residues long. Germline V gives CDR1 SGHTA, CDR2 FQGNSA. V lost 3 bases and J lost 5; bases outside the gene matches: 9. DNA for the CDR3: TGTGCCAGCAGCTTGAGAAGCGGGAGGCAAGGAGATACGCAGTATTTT. Translation gives CASSLRSGRQGDTQYF.

This chain uses TRBV20-1 with TRBJ2-3, with D perhaps TRBD2 (6 bases). V lost 3 bases, J lost 5 bases, and 9 bases lay in between. The CDR3 consists of 12 residues. In germline, CDR1 is DFQATT, CDR2 SNEGSKA (reference sequence). The CDR3 region is CSASPGEDTQYF. The CDR3, as DNA: TGCAGTGCTAGTCCGGGGGAAGATACGCAGTATTTT.

The chain uses TRBV5-4 and TRBJ2-2, with D hard to call. V lost 6 bases and J lost 3, with 9 bases in between. This CDR3 comprises 13 residues. Germline CDR1 SGHNT, CDR2 YYREEE (reference sequence). CDR3 nucleotide sequence: TGTGCCAGCACCCTCCTTTACACCGGGGAGCTGTTTTTT. Its protein is CASTLLYTGELFF.

The V call is TRBV20-1, the J call TRBJ2-3; 9 bases agree with TRBD1. The CDR3 is 15 amino acids. The J segment lost 2 bases and the V segment lost 3 bases, leaving 6 bases of the junction unmatched. Looked up from germline, CDR1 is DFQATT and CDR2 is SNEGSKA (reference sequence). The CDR3 here is CSASPRDRATDTQYF. The CDR3 bases are TGCAGTGCTAGTCCCCGGGACAGGGCCACAGATACGCAGTATTTT.